What follows are 8 T cell receptor beta chains derived from one specimen sequenced in a study of T-cell reconstitution after alpha-beta-depleted transplantation in children. Unique molecular identifiers featured in how the TCRbeta library was prepared. MiXCR, run by TCRdb on the PCR reads, gives a single entry per CDR3 protein. The table shows 330,000 or so distinct CDR3 sequences, with roughly a tenth occurring only once. The material was PBMCs, obtained before TCRalphabeta/CD19-depleted stem cell transplant. The receptor source for this set is a boy younger than two with acute myeloid leukemia, due to receive a stem cell transplant.

This clonotype was seen ten or more times. V gene TRBV5-1 combines with J gene TRBJ2-2; perhaps TRBD1 as D (5 bases). The CDR3 runs 16 residues. Trimming took 1 base from V and 5 from J, leaving 15 bases between them. Germline V gene lookup returns CDR1 SGHRS and CDR2 YFSETQ. The CDR3 loop reads CASSLMTVLRTGELFF. The CDR3 DNA reads as TGCGCCAGCAGCTTGATGACAGTACTAAGGACCGGGGAGCTGTTTTTT. Together with reference TRBV5-1 and TRBJ2-2, the CDR3 gives the full variable domain: KAGVTQTPRYLIKTRGQQVTLSCSPISGHRSVSWYQQTPGQGLQFLFEYFSETQRNKGNFPGRFSGRQFSNSRSEMNVSTLELGDSALYLCASSLMTVLRTGELFFGEGSRLTVL.

This clonotype was observed many times. This chain links TRBV10-3 with TRBJ2-5; 11 bases are shared with TRBD2. V shed 6 bases and J 5 bases; nucleotides not matched to a gene: 8. The CDR3 has 15 amino acids. In germline, CDR1 is ENHRY, CDR2 SYGVKD. The CDR3 loop reads CAISGETSGKETQYF. CDR3 DNA: TGTGCCATCAGCGGTGAGACTAGCGGGAAGGAGACCCAGTACTTC.

The chain has TRBV3-1 and TRBJ2-7; D not certain. The CDR3 totals 11 residues. The germline V gene encodes CDR1 LGHDT and CDR2 YNNKEL (reference sequence). Trimming left V 1 base short and J 6 bases short, with 4 bases between. The CDR3 DNA sequence: TGTGCCAGCAGCCAAGCGGCCGAGCAGTACTTC. The encoded protein is CASSQAAEQYF.

This clonotype was observed a few times. The J gene is TRBJ2-1, the V gene TRBV27; 11 bases map to TRBD1. The junction had 9 bases not matched to a gene; V was cut back by 2 bases and J by 6 bases. The CDR3 totals 17 residues. Germline values: CDR1 MNHEY, CDR2 SMNVEV (reference sequence). CDR3 sequence: CASSLRAPGTGGNEQFF. DNA of the CDR3: TGTGCCAGCAGTTTAAGGGCCCCCGGGACAGGGGGCAATGAGCAGTTCTTC.

The chain employs TRBV28 and TRBJ2-7; TRBD1 agrees at 7 bases. The germline V gene encodes CDR1 MDHEN and CDR2 SYDVKM. This CDR3 has 15 amino acids. Trimming at V came to 5 bases and at J to 0 bases, leaving 7 bases not matched to a gene. CDR3 in amino acids: CASSTGAKASYEQYF. The CDR3 nucleotides are TGTGCCAGCAGTACAGGGGCAAAGGCCTCCTACGAGCAGTACTTC.

This clonotype was detected many times. The rearrangement joins TRBV20-1 to TRBJ1-2; 7 positions match TRBD1. Germline V lookup: CDR1 DFQATT, CDR2 SNEGSKA (reference sequence). The junction had 8 bases not matched to a gene; V was cut back by 3 bases and J by 4 bases. The CDR3 length is 14 residues. The CDR3 spells CSASAQGRIYGYTF. CDR3 DNA: TGCAGTGCTAGCGCACAGGGGAGAATCTATGGCTACACCTTC.

This clonotype was counted many times. The chain joins TRBV27 to TRBJ2-7; possibly TRBD1 or TRBD2 for D (5 bases each). V shed 4 bases and J shed 0 bases, with 10 bases lying between them. CDR1 is MNHEY and CDR2 is SMNVEV in the germline V gene (reference sequence). The CDR3 is 14 residues long. The CDR3 bases are TGTGCCAGCAGTTCTGGGACCCGCTCCTACGAGCAGTACTTC. It specifies CASSSGTRSYEQYF.

This clonotype was counted at least ten times. The V gene is TRBV10-3, the J gene TRBJ2-7; tentatively, D is TRBD1 (5 bases). The V gene's germline CDR1 is ENHRY and CDR2 SYGVKD. The length of the CDR3 is 13 residues. Trimming stripped 6 bases from V and 2 bases from J, with 11 bases between. The CDR3 region has the DNA TGTGCCATCAGGGCCAGGGTCCCCTACGAGCAGTACTTC. Protein: CAIRARVPYEQYF.